One sample yielded the 21 T cell receptor beta chains listed below, sequenced in a study of tumor-infiltrating lymphocytes in localized non-small cell lung cancer. Data came from immunoSEQ multiplex PCR; TCRdb stores just in-frame clones and leaves some out. The sample records about 5,800 clones, 60% to 70% being singletons. The material sequenced was uninvolved lung tissue not adjacent to the tumor. Receptors originate from a human donor with non-small cell lung cancer.

By sample fraction, this clone is large. This chain links TRBV19 with TRBJ1-5; D is unresolved. Germline V gene lookup returns CDR1 LNHDA and CDR2 SQIVND (reference sequence). This CDR3 is 13 amino acids long. V was clipped by 5 bases and J by 6 bases, with 11 bases between them. CDR3 residues: CASSSRSAQPQHF. In DNA form, the CDR3 reads TGTGCCAGTAGTTCCAGGTCGGCTCAGCCCCAGCATTTT.

The rearrangement links TRBV14 to TRBJ1-1; no reliable D call. Trimming removed 0 bases from V and 7 bases from J, with 6 bases in between. The CDR3 length is 12 residues. Germline CDR1 is SGHDN and CDR2 is FVKESK. CDR3 region: CASSQDRVEAFF. CDR3 DNA sequence: TGTGCCAGCAGCCAAGATAGGGTTGAAGCTTTCTTT.

V gene TRBV7-2 combines with J gene TRBJ2-2, with a tentative D call TRBD2 (6 bases). The V and J ends lost 1 base and 9 bases respectively, with 21 bases between them. In germline, CDR1 is SGHTA, CDR2 FQGNSA. The CDR3 contains 17 residues. The CDR3, as DNA: TGTGCCAGCAGCTTAGAGTTTCGGGACTTCCTCCCCCGGGAGCTGTTTTTT. Translating gives CASSLEFRDFLPRELFF.

This clone was observed a few times. The chain has TRBV20-1 and TRBJ2-7; no clear D gene. CDR1 is DFQATT, CDR2 SNEGSKA, per germline (reference sequence). This CDR3 is built from 11 residues. V was pared by 3 bases and J by 2 bases, with 5 bases between. The CDR3 spells CSARTTYEQYF. The CDR3 region has the DNA TGCAGTGCTAGGACAACCTACGAGCAGTACTTC.

This sequence joins TRBV2 and TRBJ2-2, with unresolved D. The CDR3 extends over 17 amino acids. V lost 1 base to trimming and J lost 6 bases, with 18 bases between them. From germline, CDR1 is SNHLY and CDR2 FYNNEI. CDR3: CASSEGSPVSLAGELFF. In DNA form, the CDR3 reads TGTGCCAGCAGTGAAGGGTCTCCGGTCAGTCTGGCCGGGGAGCTGTTTTTT.

This clone was seen a single time. The chain is built from TRBV20-1 and TRBJ2-5; D is unresolved. This CDR3 is 11 amino acids long. V shed 5 bases and J shed 2 bases, with 6 bases lying between them. Germline V gene data show CDR1 as DFQATT and CDR2 as SNEGSKA (reference sequence). Here the CDR3 DNA reads TGCAGTGCTCTAGATCAAGAGACCCAGTACTTC. Amino acid sequence: CSALDQETQYF.

V is TRBV27 and J is TRBJ2-5, with D unclear. The CDR3 has 14 residues. In germline, CDR1 is MNHEY, CDR2 SMNVEV (reference sequence). V was cut by 6 bases and J by 0 bases, with 11 bases left in between. CDR3 region: CASSLGRNQETQYF. The DNA for the CDR3 is TGTGCCAGCAGCCTCGGACGTAACCAAGAGACCCAGTACTTC.

The chain employs TRBV30 and TRBJ1-1, with a weak D call TRBD1 (6 bases). The V and J ends lost 7 bases and 0 bases respectively, with 12 bases between them. CDR3 size: 13 residues. Germline V gene lookup returns CDR1 GTSNPN and CDR2 SVGIG (reference sequence). CDR3 DNA sequence: TGTGCCTCTGACAGGATGGTGAACACTGAAGCTTTCTTT. The encoded protein is CASDRMVNTEAFF.

The chain couples TRBV7-9 to TRBJ2-7; no reliable D call. Trimming pared 5 bases from V and 7 bases from J, leaving 15 bases between. Germline V gene sequence: CDR1 SEHNR, CDR2 FQNEAQ (reference sequence). The CDR3 length is 13 residues. In DNA form, the CDR3 reads TGTGCCAGCAGCCGTGGCGAGACGGAGGAGCAGTACTTC. Translated: CASSRGETEEQYF.

The gene calls are TRBV30 and TRBJ2-2; 9 bases fit TRBD1. With 3 bases clipped from V and 1 base from J, the junction kept 9 bases outside the gene matches. Germline V gene lookup returns CDR1 GTSNPN and CDR2 SVGIG (reference sequence). The CDR3 contains 17 residues. The CDR3: CAWRGWTGAGNTGELFF. The CDR3 DNA follows: TGTGCCTGGAGGGGTTGGACAGGGGCGGGGAACACCGGGGAGCTGTTTTTT.

V and J are TRBV7-3 and TRBJ2-3; 9 positions match TRBD2. V shed 11 bases and J 5 bases; nucleotides not matched to a gene: 11. The CDR3 has 14 amino acids. CDR1 SGHTA and CDR2 FQGTGA come from the germline V gene. CDR3 sequence reads: CAVQAGGELDTQYF. As DNA, the CDR3 is TGTGCCGTCCAAGCGGGAGGAGAGCTAGATACGCAGTATTTT.

V is TRBV28 and J is TRBJ2-7; 8 bases fit TRBD1. V was pared by 8 bases and J by 0 bases, with 24 bases of the junction left unmatched. The CDR3 loop spans 20 amino acids. Germline V gives CDR1 MDHEN, CDR2 SYDVKM. CDR3 coding DNA: TGTGCCAGCCTACCCGCTACTACAGGGGGAGTTGGGGGCCGCTCCTACGAGCAGTACTTC. Translation gives CASLPATTGGVGGRSYEQYF.

In its sample, this clone is medium-sized. The chain couples TRBV5-4 to TRBJ1-1; D remains unclear. Germline V gene sequence: CDR1 SGHNT, CDR2 YYREEE (reference sequence). Trimming removed 4 bases at V and 1 base at J, with 8 bases between. The CDR3 extends over 13 amino acids. CDR3 amino acids: CASSRRENTEAFF. The CDR3 DNA reads TGTGCCAGCAGCCGCCGGGAGAACACTGAAGCTTTCTTT.

This chain joins TRBV7-2 and TRBJ2-2; 7 nucleotides agree with TRBD2. Losses at the gene ends were 2 bases for V and 7 bases for J; bases not matched to a gene: 4. The CDR3 runs to 14 residues. CDR1 is SGHTA and CDR2 is FQGNSA in the germline V gene. CDR3 amino acids: CASSLMGGVGELFF. The CDR3 coding sequence is TGTGCCAGCAGCTTAATGGGAGGGGTCGGGGAGCTGTTTTTT.

The chain joins TRBV19 to TRBJ2-5; D perhaps matches TRBD2 (5 bases). Germline lookup yields CDR1 LNHDA and CDR2 SQIVND (reference sequence). The CDR3 spans 12 residues. With 10 bases removed from V and 0 bases from J, the gap between germline ends came to 9 bases. The CDR3 region has the DNA TGTGCCACAAGGAGGAACCAAGAGACCCAGTACTTC. Its protein is CATRRNQETQYF.

The chain couples TRBV30 to TRBJ1-2; D is perhaps TRBD1 (5 bases). Trimming took 2 bases from V and 4 from J, leaving 17 bases between them. CDR1 GTSNPN and CDR2 SVGIG come from the germline V gene (reference sequence). The length of the CDR3 is 15 residues. DNA for the CDR3: TGTGCCTGGAGTCCCGACAGACGCGGGGCCTATGGCTACACCTTC. Translation gives CAWSPDRRGAYGYTF.

The chain recombines TRBV30 with TRBJ2-4; D not certain. The V end was cut by 0 bases, the J end by 1 base, with 10 bases between. This CDR3 region has 15 residues. CDR1 is GTSNPN, CDR2 SVGIG, per germline (reference sequence). The CDR3 spells CAWSVWGTAKNIQYF. CDR3 coding DNA: TGTGCCTGGAGTGTATGGGGTACGGCCAAAAACATTCAGTACTTC.

V gene TRBV9 combines with J gene TRBJ2-3; 11 nucleotides match TRBD1. The ends lost 6 bases at V and 5 bases at J; junction bases unmatched: 11. The germline V gene has CDR1 SGDLS and CDR2 YYNGEE. This CDR3 has 16 residues. The CDR3 sequence is CASTRSPGQGVDTQYF. The CDR3 DNA follows: TGTGCCAGCACCCGTAGCCCGGGACAGGGGGTAGATACGCAGTATTTT.

J is TRBJ2-2 and V is TRBV30; a possible D gene is TRBD1 (5 bases). This CDR3 is 14 amino acids long. The V and J ends lost 0 bases and 4 bases respectively, with 9 bases between them. Germline CDR1 GTSNPN, CDR2 SVGIG (reference sequence). This CDR3 is CAWSVYQGTGELFF. The DNA for the CDR3 is TGTGCCTGGAGTGTATACCAGGGCACCGGGGAGCTGTTTTTT.

The chain employs TRBV7-6 and TRBJ2-7; 9 bases are a match to TRBD1. V trimming: 1 base; J trimming: 4 bases; junction bases outside the gene matches: 5. This CDR3 has 15 residues. Germline CDR1 reads SGHVS; CDR2 reads FNYEAQ. The CDR3, as DNA: TGTGCCAGCAGCTTAGGGGGACAGGGCCCGTACGAGCAGTACTTC. It codes for CASSLGGQGPYEQYF.

This clone is deemed medium-sized. This chain joins TRBV19 and TRBJ1-2, with D perhaps matching TRBD1 (5 bases). Germline V lookup: CDR1 LNHDA, CDR2 SQIVND (reference sequence). This CDR3 has 15 residues. V was trimmed by 5 bases and J by 7 bases, leaving 20 bases between them. In DNA form, the CDR3 reads TGTGCCAGTAGTCCGCAGATTGGGACTTCCGGTGGCTACACCTTC. This codes for CASSPQIGTSGGYTF.